A single T cell receptor (beta chain) is shown here with its context. Original handling: Researchers report that nucleated cell counts were estimated from reference gene primer amplification. Sequenced by immunoSEQ multiplex PCR; TCRdb stores in-frame clones only, minus some. Clone size and V and J calls were adopted from that table, with D and trimming inferred from the DNA. This table holds 200,000 to 250,000 clones, 81% found once. The sample is drawn from a study of blood T cell repertoires in COVID-19. The CDR3 covers 13 residues. Between the trimmed V and J ends, which lost 5 bases and 1 base, there was a span of 9 bases. CDR1 and CDR2 (germline): MNHEY, SVGEGT.

The sequencing sample was made of peripheral blood. The V and J genes are TRBV6-2 or TRBV6-3 and TRBJ2-7; perhaps TRBD1 as D (5 bases). The origin of this receptor is an elderly woman with COVID-19, enrolled during active disease. The CDR3 protein is CASSNRQSYEQYF. CDR3 coding DNA: TGTGCCAGCAGTAATAGACAGTCCTACGAGCAGTACTTC.